This T cell receptor beta chain was documented in a study of T cells in Graves' hyperthyroidism and ophthalmopathy. From RNA transcripts, TCR beta CDR3 regions were amplified. HTBI primers were employed in a first-round RT-PCR of the TCR CDR3. TCRdb re-called the multiplex PCR reads through MiXCR, storing one row per CDR3 protein. The table lists 300,000 to 450,000 distinct CDR3 sequences, around 18% of them singletons. This CDR3 is 13 amino acids long. The germline V gene encodes CDR1 GTSNPN and CDR2 SVGIG (reference sequence). J gave up 5 bases and V 5 bases, and 4 bases lay outside the gene matches.

The chain has TRBV30 and TRBJ2-2; 8 bases fit TRBD1. This receptor was taken from a woman aged 40 to 50 with Graves' ophthalmopathy. Sequenced material: blood. CDR3 bases: TGTGCCTGGCGACAGGGGTGGACCGGGGAGCTGTTTTTT. It codes for CAWRQGWTGELFF. Supplemented by reference TRBV30 and TRBJ2-2, the full variable domain reads SQTIHQWPATLVQPVGSPLSLECTVEGTSNPNLYWYRQAAGRGLQLLFYSVGIGQISSEVPQNLSASRPQDRQFILSSKKLLLSDSGFYLCAWRQGWTGELFFGEGSRLTVL.